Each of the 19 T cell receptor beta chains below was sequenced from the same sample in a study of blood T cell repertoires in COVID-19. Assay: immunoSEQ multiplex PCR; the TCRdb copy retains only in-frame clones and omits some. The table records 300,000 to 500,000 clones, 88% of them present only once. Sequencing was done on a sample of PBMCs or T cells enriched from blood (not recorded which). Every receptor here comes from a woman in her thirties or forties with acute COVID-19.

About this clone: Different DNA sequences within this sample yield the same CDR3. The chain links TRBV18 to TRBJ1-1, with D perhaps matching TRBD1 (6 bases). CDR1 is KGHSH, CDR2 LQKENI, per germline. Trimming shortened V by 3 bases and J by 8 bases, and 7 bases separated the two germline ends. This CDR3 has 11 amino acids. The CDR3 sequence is CASSPQGEAFF. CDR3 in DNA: TGTGCCAGCTCACCTCAGGGGGAAGCTTTCTTT.

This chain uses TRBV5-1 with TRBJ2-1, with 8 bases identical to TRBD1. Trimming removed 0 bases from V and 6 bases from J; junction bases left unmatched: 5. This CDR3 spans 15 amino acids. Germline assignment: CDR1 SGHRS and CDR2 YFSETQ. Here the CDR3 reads CASSLAGQVSNEQFF. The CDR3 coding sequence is TGCGCCAGCAGCTTGGCGGGACAGGTGAGCAATGAGCAGTTCTTC.

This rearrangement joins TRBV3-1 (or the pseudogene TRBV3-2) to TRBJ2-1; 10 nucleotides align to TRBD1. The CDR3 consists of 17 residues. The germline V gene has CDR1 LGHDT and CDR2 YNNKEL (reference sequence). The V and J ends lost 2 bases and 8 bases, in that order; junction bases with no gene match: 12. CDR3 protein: CASSQNSPGQGTDEQFF. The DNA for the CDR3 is TGTGCCAGCAGCCAAAATTCTCCGGGACAGGGGACGGATGAGCAGTTCTTC.

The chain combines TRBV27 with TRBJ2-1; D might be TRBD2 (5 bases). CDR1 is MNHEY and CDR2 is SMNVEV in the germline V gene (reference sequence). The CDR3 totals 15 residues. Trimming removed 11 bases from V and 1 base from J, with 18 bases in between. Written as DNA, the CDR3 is TGTGCCGCCTCCGCCCTGCGGAGGTCCTACAATGAGCAGTTCTTC. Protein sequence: CAASALRRSYNEQFF.

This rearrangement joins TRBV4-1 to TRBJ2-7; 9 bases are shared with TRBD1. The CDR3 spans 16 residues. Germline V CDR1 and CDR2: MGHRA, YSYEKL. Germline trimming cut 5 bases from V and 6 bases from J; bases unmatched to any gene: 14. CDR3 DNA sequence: TGCGCCAGCAGCGCGGGACAGGGAGCAAAGGGGGCCGAGCAGTACTTC. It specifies CASSAGQGAKGAEQYF.

CDR3 in DNA: TGCGCCAGCAGCTTCGGGGACAGGGGGCATGGCTACACCTTC. Its translation is CASSFGDRGHGYTF. The chain links TRBV5-1 to TRBJ1-2, with 12 bases lining up with TRBD1. The germline V gene encodes CDR1 SGHRS and CDR2 YFSETQ. The ends lost 2 bases at V and 6 bases at J; junction bases unmatched: 2. The CDR3 sequence is 14 residues long.

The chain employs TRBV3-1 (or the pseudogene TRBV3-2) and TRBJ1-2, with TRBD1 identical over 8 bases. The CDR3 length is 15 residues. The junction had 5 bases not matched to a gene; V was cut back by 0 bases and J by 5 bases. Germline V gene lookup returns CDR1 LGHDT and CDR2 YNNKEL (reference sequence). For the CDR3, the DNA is TGTGCCAGCAGCCAAGAACAGGGGGGCACTTATGGCTACACCTTC. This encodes CASSQEQGGTYGYTF.

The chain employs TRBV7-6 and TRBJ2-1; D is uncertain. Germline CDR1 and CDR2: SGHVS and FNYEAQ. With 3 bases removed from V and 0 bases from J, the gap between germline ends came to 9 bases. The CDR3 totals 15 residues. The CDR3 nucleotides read TGTGCCAGCAGCTTCACGGGTAGCTCCTACAATGAGCAGTTCTTC. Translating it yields CASSFTGSSYNEQFF.

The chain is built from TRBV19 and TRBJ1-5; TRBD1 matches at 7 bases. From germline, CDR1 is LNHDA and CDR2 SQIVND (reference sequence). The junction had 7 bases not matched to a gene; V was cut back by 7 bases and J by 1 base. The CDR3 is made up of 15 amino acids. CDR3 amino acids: CASTSDRESNQPQHF. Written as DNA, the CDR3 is TGTGCCAGTACCTCCGACAGGGAAAGCAATCAGCCCCAGCATTTT.

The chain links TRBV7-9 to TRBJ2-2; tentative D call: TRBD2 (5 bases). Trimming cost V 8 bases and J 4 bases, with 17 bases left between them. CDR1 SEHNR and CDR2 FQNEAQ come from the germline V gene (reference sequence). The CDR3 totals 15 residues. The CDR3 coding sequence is TGTGCCAGCGACGGGTCCAGCGGCCCCACCGGGGAGCTGTTTTTT. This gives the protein CASDGSSGPTGELFF.

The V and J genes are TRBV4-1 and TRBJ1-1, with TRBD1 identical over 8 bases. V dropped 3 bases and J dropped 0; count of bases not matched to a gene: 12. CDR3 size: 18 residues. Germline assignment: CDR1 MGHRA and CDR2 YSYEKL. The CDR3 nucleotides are TGCGCCAGCAGCCACCCTGGACAGGGAGGTTTCGTGAACACTGAAGCTTTCTTT. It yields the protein CASSHPGQGGFVNTEAFF.

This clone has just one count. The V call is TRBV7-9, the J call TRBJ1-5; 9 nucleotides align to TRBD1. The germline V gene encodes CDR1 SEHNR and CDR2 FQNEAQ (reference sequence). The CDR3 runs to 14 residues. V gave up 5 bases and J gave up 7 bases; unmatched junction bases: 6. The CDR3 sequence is CASSLDRGFQPQHF. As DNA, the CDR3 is TGTGCCAGCAGCCTCGACAGGGGGTTCCAGCCCCAGCATTTT.

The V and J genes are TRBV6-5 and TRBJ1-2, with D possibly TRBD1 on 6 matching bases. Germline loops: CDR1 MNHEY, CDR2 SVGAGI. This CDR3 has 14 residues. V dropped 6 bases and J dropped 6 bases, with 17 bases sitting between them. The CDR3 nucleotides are TGTGCCAGCAGCCGGGGGGCACCAACCCATGGCTACACCTTC. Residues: CASSRGAPTHGYTF.

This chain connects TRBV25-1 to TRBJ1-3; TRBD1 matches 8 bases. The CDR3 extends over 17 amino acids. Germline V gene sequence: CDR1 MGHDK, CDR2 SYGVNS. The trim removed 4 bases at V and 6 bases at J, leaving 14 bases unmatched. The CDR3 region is CASSADRPDRAQNTIYF. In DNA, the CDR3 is TGTGCCAGCAGTGCGGATAGACCGGACAGGGCCCAAAACACCATATATTTT.

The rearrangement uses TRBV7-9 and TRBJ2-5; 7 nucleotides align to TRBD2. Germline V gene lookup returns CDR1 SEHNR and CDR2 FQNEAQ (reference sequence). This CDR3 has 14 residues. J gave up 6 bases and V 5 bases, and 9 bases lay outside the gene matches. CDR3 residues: CASSPNGGGKTQYF. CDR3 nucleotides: TGTGCCAGCAGCCCCAACGGCGGGGGTAAGACCCAGTACTTC.

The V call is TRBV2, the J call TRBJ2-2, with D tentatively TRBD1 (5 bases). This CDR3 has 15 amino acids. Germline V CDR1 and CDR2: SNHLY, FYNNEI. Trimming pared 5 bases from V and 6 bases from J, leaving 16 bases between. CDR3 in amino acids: CASSIDSQLAGELFF. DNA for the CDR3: TGTGCCAGCAGTATAGACAGCCAGTTAGCCGGGGAGCTGTTTTTT.

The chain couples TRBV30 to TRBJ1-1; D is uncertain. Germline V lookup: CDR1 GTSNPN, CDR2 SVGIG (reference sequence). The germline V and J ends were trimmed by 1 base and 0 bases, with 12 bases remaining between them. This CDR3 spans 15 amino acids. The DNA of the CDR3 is TGTGCCTGGAGTGACCCGAGAGACATGAACACTGAAGCTTTCTTT. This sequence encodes CAWSDPRDMNTEAFF.

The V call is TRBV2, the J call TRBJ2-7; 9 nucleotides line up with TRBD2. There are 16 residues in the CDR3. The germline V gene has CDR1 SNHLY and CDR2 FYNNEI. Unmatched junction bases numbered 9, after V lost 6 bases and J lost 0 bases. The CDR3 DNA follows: TGTGCCAGCAGGGAACGACTAGCGGCCGGCTCCTACGAGCAGTACTTC. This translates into CASRERLAAGSYEQYF.

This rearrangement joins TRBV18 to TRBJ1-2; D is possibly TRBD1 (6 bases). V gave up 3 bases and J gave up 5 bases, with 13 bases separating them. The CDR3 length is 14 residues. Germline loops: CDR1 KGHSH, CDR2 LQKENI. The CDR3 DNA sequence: TGTGCCAGCTCACCCTTGGACAGCGCTTATGGCTACACCTTC. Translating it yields CASSPLDSAYGYTF.